These 19 T cell receptor beta chains originate from one sample sequenced in a study of T cells in Graves' hyperthyroidism and ophthalmopathy (dated by TCRdb to 2018 to 2020). Receptor amplification or capture employed multiplex PCR. Sequenced using an Illumina HiSeq 2000. The TCR beta CDR3 regions were amplified from the RNA transcripts. The TCR CDR3 was subjected to a first round of RT-PCR using the HTBI primer set and the Qiagen OneStep RT-PCR kit. TCRdb reprocessed the public reads (quality trimming at Q25 with fastp, clone calling with MiXCR) and kept in-frame beta chains. One record per CDR3 amino acid sequence lists the most common genes and DNA. The sample records 700,000 or so distinct CDR3 sequences, approximately 16% of which are singletons. The biggest ten clones account for under 8.5% of the sample. Material for sequencing was blood. The receptor set was obtained from a man younger than 35 with Graves' hyperthyroidism.

The table lists this clonotype with many counts. The V call is TRBV5-1, the J call TRBJ1-1; D is possibly TRBD1 (6 bases). The CDR3 runs 14 residues. Deletions cut 3 bases from V and 0 bases from J, with 9 bases between. Per germline, CDR1 SGHRS and CDR2 YFSETQ. The CDR3 nucleotides are TGCGCCAGCAGCTACAGGGCCTTGAACACTGAAGCTTTCTTT. This gives the protein CASSYRALNTEAFF. Together with reference TRBV5-1 and TRBJ1-1, the CDR3 gives the full variable domain: KAGVTQTPRYLIKTRGQQVTLSCSPISGHRSVSWYQQTPGQGLQFLFEYFSETQRNKGNFPGRFSGRQFSNSRSEMNVSTLELGDSALYLCASSYRALNTEAFFGQGTRLTVV.

There are a few counts of this clonotype. The chain combines TRBV12-3 or TRBV12-4 with TRBJ2-2; TRBD2 matches at 12 bases. CDR3 length equals 18 residues. The V and J ends lost 3 bases and 5 bases, in that order; junction bases with no gene match: 10. This CDR3 is CASSFIVIGTSGTGELFF. Written as DNA, the CDR3 is TGTGCCAGCAGTTTCATAGTTATAGGGACTAGCGGGACCGGGGAGCTGTTTTTT.

The chain couples TRBV14 to TRBJ2-3; no reliable D call. Trimming pared 0 bases from V and 4 bases from J, leaving 11 bases between. This CDR3 region has 15 residues. The germline V gene encodes CDR1 SGHDN and CDR2 FVKESK. CDR3 region: CASSQEIGEADTQYF. In DNA, the CDR3 is TGTGCCAGCAGCCAAGAAATCGGCGAGGCAGATACGCAGTATTTT.

The V call is TRBV20-1, the J call TRBJ2-7, with 9 bases identical to TRBD1. CDR3 size: 13 residues. V dropped 3 bases and J dropped 6; count of bases not matched to a gene: 6. CDR1 DFQATT and CDR2 SNEGSKA come from the germline V gene (reference sequence). The CDR3 nucleotides are TGCAGTGCTAGGAGGGACAGGGTAGCCGAGCAGTACTTC. Residues: CSARRDRVAEQYF.

The chain uses TRBV20-1 and TRBJ1-2; perhaps TRBD1 as D (6 bases). CDR1 and CDR2 (germline): DFQATT, SNEGSKA (reference sequence). With 3 bases removed from V and 7 bases from J, the gap between germline ends came to 15 bases. The CDR3 runs 13 residues. The CDR3 DNA follows: TGCAGTGCTAGGGTTCAAATACAGGGTGGCTACACCTTC. It is translated as CSARVQIQGGYTF.

DNA of the CDR3: TGCAGTGCTAGGGGACAGGGGGCTGCTAATGAAAAACTGTTTTTT. Translated: CSARGQGAANEKLFF. The chain recombines TRBV20-1 with TRBJ1-4, with TRBD1 matching 12 bases. Trimming cost V 3 bases and J 3 bases; bases outside gene matches: 2. The CDR3 is 15 residues long. Germline V gene lookup returns CDR1 DFQATT and CDR2 SNEGSKA (reference sequence).

This clonotype occurred a few times. The gene calls are TRBV6-2 or TRBV6-3 and TRBJ2-7; TRBD2 aligns across 10 bases. The V and J ends lost 6 bases and 2 bases, in that order; junction bases with no gene match: 22. The CDR3 runs 20 residues. Germline assignment: CDR1 MNHEY and CDR2 SVGEGT. CDR3 in amino acids: CASRTPSYASGSHLPYEQYF. The CDR3 DNA follows: TGTGCCAGCAGGACACCATCTTATGCTAGCGGGAGCCATCTACCCTACGAGCAGTACTTC.

This clonotype was seen many times. The genes are TRBV11-2 and TRBJ2-2; no reliable D call. Germline V CDR1 and CDR2: SGHAT, FQNNGV. Trimming took 5 bases from V and 4 from J, leaving 8 bases between them. The CDR3 sequence is 13 residues long. The CDR3 sequence: CASSPELTGELFF. The CDR3 nucleotides read TGTGCCAGCAGCCCTGAGCTCACCGGGGAGCTGTTTTTT.

This sequence joins TRBV4-3 and TRBJ1-5, with D maybe TRBD1 (5 bases). The V and J ends lost 1 base and 7 bases respectively, with 11 bases between them. The V gene's germline CDR1 is LGHNA and CDR2 YSLEER. This CDR3 has 14 residues. CDR3 DNA: TGCGCCAGCAGCCAAGTAGAGGGGCGCCAGCCCCAGCATTTT. This gives the protein CASSQVEGRQPQHF.

This sequence joins TRBV28 and TRBJ1-5; the match to TRBD1 covers 8 bases. CDR1 MDHEN and CDR2 SYDVKM come from the germline V gene. This CDR3 is 15 amino acids long. Trimming at V came to 4 bases and at J to 4 bases, leaving 6 bases not matched to a gene. The CDR3: CASSSPDRANQPQHF. CDR3 coding DNA: TGTGCCAGCAGTTCTCCGGACAGGGCTAATCAGCCCCAGCATTTT. The full variable domain, its missing parts supplied by reference TRBV28 and TRBJ1-5, is DVKVTQSSRYLVKRTGEKVFLECVQDMDHENMFWYRQDPGLGLRLIYFSYDVKMKEKGDIPEGYSVSREKKERFSLILESASTNQTSMYLCASSSPDRANQPQHFGDGTRLSIL.

This clonotype was picked up a small number of times. The chain uses TRBV19 and TRBJ1-1; D is ambiguous. CDR1 is LNHDA and CDR2 is SQIVND in the germline V gene (reference sequence). Trimming left V 6 bases short and J 1 base short, with 15 bases between. The CDR3 length is 15 residues. CDR3 bases: TGTGCCAGTAGCCCCAGTGCAGGCTCGAACACTGAAGCTTTCTTT. It translates to CASSPSAGSNTEAFF.

This clonotype has a count of ten or more. The V gene is TRBV11-1, the J gene TRBJ2-7, with D hard to call. In germline, CDR1 is SGHAT, CDR2 FQDESV (reference sequence). The CDR3 spans 13 residues. V lost 3 bases to trimming and J lost 3 bases, with 9 bases between them. The CDR3, as DNA: TGTGCCAGCAGCTTCGCCGGCGTCTACGAGCAGTACTTC. It specifies CASSFAGVYEQYF. Filled out from reference TRBV11-1 and TRBJ2-7, the complete variable domain reads EAEVAQSPRYKITEKSQAVAFWCDPISGHATLYWYRQILGQGPELLVQFQDESVVDDSQLPKDRFSAERLKGVDSTLKIQPAELGDSAMYLCASSFAGVYEQYFGPGTRLTVT.

The chain uses TRBV7-9 and TRBJ2-7; D possibly corresponds to TRBD2 (6 bases). The CDR3 runs 16 residues. From germline, CDR1 is SEHNR and CDR2 FQNEAQ (reference sequence). V shed 5 bases and J shed 2 bases, with 19 bases lying between them. CDR3 sequence reads: CASSTPRGVRTYEQYF. In DNA form, the CDR3 reads TGTGCCAGCAGCACTCCCCGCGGGGTTCGGACCTACGAGCAGTACTTC.

This chain links TRBV7-2 with TRBJ2-1; 7 nucleotides align to TRBD1. Germline CDR1 reads SGHTA; CDR2 reads FQGNSA. Losses at the gene ends were 5 bases for V and 1 base for J; bases not matched to a gene: 5. The CDR3 length is 15 residues. CDR3 sequence: CASSVPGGSYNEQFF. CDR3 bases: TGTGCCAGCAGCGTTCCAGGGGGTTCCTACAATGAGCAGTTCTTC.

The chain has TRBV29-1 and TRBJ2-7; possibly TRBD1 or TRBD2 for D (5 bases each). The germline V gene has CDR1 SQVTM and CDR2 ANQGSEA. V lost 8 bases and J lost 2, with 13 bases in between. This CDR3 region has 12 residues. CDR3 sequence: CSTRDGAYEQYF. The CDR3 nucleotides are TGCAGCACTCGGGACGGGGCCTACGAGCAGTACTTC.

This clonotype came up a few times. The V call is TRBV7-3, the J call TRBJ2-7; 10 bases are shared with TRBD1. Germline V gene data show CDR1 as SGHTA and CDR2 as FQGTGA. The J segment lost 4 bases and the V segment lost 5 bases, leaving 23 bases of the junction unmatched. CDR3 size: 20 residues. CDR3 sequence (DNA): TGTGCCAGCAGCATCCGGGGGGAAGGTTCTCGGACAGGGGGTGTATACGAGCAGTACTTC. It encodes CASSIRGEGSRTGGVYEQYF.

V is TRBV7-8 and J is TRBJ2-7, with 9 bases aligning to TRBD2. Germline trimming cut 3 bases from V and 4 bases from J; bases unmatched to any gene: 13. CDR3 length: 17 amino acids. Germline V lookup: CDR1 SGHVS, CDR2 FQNEAQ. The CDR3 DNA reads as TGTGCCAGCAGCTTGGGTCGGCTAGCGGGACCAAATTACGAGCAGTACTTC. This translates into CASSLGRLAGPNYEQYF.

This clonotype was counted ten times or more. J is TRBJ2-7 and V is TRBV7-2; 10 bases align to TRBD2. The CDR3 runs to 16 residues. Germline lookup yields CDR1 SGHTA and CDR2 FQGNSA. V lost 5 bases to trimming and J lost 2 bases; unmatched junction nucleotides: 9. The CDR3: CASSPSWTSGTYEQYF. CDR3 nucleotides: TGTGCCAGCAGCCCTAGTTGGACTAGCGGAACCTACGAGCAGTACTTC.

This clonotype was seen more than once but under ten times. The chain uses TRBV10-3 and TRBJ2-2; D might be TRBD1 or TRBD2, each matching 5 bases. The CDR3 consists of 16 residues. The V gene lost 4 bases and the J gene lost 8 bases, with 20 bases spanning the gap. Germline V gene lookup returns CDR1 ENHRY and CDR2 SYGVKD. DNA of the CDR3: TGTGCCATCAGTGGTCCCGGGACGGGTCCTCCGGGGGAGCTGTTTTTT. It encodes CAISGPGTGPPGELFF.